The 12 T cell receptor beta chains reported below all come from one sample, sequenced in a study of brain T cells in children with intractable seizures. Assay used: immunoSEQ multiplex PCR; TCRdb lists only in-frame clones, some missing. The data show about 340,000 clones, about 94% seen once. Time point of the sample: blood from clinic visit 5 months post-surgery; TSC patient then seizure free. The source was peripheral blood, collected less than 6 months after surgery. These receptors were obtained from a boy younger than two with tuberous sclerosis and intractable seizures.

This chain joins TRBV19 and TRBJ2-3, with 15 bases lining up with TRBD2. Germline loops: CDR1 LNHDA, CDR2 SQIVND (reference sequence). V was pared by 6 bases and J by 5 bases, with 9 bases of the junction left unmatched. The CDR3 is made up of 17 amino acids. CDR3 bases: TGTGCCAGTAGACCGGGACTAGCGGGGGGTAGGGGAGATACGCAGTATTTT. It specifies CASRPGLAGGRGDTQYF.

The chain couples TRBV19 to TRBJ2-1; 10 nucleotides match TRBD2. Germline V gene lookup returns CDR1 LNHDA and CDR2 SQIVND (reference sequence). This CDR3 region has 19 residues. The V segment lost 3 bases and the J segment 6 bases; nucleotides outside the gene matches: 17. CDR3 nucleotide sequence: TGTGCCAGTAGTATTCGTCCTGCTCTAAGCGGGAGGGCCTCCAATGAGCAGTTCTTC. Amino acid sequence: CASSIRPALSGRASNEQFF. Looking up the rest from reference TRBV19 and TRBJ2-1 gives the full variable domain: DGGITQSPKYLFRKEGQNVTLSCEQNLNHDAMYWYRQDPGQGLRLIYYSQIVNDFQKGDIAEGYSVSREKKESFPLTVTSAQKNPTAFYLCASSIRPALSGRASNEQFFGPGTRLTVL.

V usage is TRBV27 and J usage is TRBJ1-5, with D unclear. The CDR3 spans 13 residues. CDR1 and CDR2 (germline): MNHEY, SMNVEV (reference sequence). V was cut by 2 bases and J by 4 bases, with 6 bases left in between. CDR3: CASSLELNQPQHF. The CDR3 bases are TGTGCCAGCAGTTTAGAACTAAATCAGCCCCAGCATTTT.

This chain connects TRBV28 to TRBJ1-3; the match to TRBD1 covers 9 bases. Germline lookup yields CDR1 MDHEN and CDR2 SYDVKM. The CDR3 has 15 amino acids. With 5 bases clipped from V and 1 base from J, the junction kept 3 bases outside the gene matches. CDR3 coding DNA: TGTGCCAGCAGTCGGACAGGGGTATCTGGAAACACCATATATTTT. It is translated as CASSRTGVSGNTIYF.

This CDR3 reads CASSVSLDGRAVGGVRGTDTQYF. The CDR3 DNA follows: TGTGCCAGCAGCGTATCACTGGACGGGAGGGCCGTTGGAGGGGTCCGTGGGACAGATACGCAGTATTTT. The V call is TRBV2, the J call TRBJ2-3; TRBD2 agrees at 8 bases. J lost 3 bases, V lost 6 bases, and 32 bases had no gene match. This CDR3 is 23 amino acids long. The germline CDR1 and CDR2 sequences are SNHLY and FYNNEI.

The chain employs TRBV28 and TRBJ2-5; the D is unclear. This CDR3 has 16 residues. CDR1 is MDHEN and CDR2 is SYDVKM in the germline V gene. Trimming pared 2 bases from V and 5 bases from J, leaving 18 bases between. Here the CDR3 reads CASSLVQSPSRETQYF. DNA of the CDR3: TGTGCCAGCAGTTTAGTGCAGTCTCCTTCGCGGGAGACCCAGTACTTC. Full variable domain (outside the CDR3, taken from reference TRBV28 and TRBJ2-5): DVKVTQSSRYLVKRTGEKVFLECVQDMDHENMFWYRQDPGLGLRLIYFSYDVKMKEKGDIPEGYSVSREKKERFSLILESASTNQTSMYLCASSLVQSPSRETQYFGPGTRLLVL.

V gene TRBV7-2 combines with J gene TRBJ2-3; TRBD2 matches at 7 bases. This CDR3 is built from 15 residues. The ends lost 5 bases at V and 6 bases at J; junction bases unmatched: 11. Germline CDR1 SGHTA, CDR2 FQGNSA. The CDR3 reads CASSPLGGGGDTQYF. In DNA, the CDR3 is TGTGCCAGCAGCCCCTTGGGGGGGGGTGGGGATACGCAGTATTTT.

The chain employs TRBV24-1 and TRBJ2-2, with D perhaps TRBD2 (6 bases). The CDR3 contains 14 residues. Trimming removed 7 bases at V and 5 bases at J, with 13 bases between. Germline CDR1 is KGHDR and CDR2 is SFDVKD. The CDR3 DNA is TGTGCCACCAGCCTGACAAGCGGGACCGGGGAGCTGTTTTTT. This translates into CATSLTSGTGELFF.

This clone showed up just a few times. This CDR3 is CASSIAGGGIGSEAFF. The CDR3 coding sequence is TGTGCCAGTAGTATTGCGGGTGGGGGAATAGGCTCTGAAGCTTTCTTT. The chain couples TRBV19 to TRBJ1-1, with D maybe TRBD1 (5 bases). Germline CDR1 is LNHDA and CDR2 is SQIVND (reference sequence). Trimming took 3 bases from V and 6 from J, leaving 20 bases between them. There are 16 residues in the CDR3. Looking up the rest from reference TRBV19 and TRBJ1-1 gives the full variable domain: DGGITQSPKYLFRKEGQNVTLSCEQNLNHDAMYWYRQDPGQGLRLIYYSQIVNDFQKGDIAEGYSVSREKKESFPLTVTSAQKNPTAFYLCASSIAGGGIGSEAFFGQGTRLTVV.

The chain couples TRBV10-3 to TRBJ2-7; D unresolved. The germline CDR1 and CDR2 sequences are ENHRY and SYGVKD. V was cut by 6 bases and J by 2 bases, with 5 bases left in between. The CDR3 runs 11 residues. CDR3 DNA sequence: TGTGCCATCAGAGGCGCCTACGAGCAGTACTTC. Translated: CAIRGAYEQYF.

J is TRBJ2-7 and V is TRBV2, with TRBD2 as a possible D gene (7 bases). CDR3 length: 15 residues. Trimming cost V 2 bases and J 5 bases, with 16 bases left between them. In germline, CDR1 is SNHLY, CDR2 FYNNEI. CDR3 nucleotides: TGTGCCAGCAGTGAAATTGGGGGGGCGATCAACGAGCAGTACTTC. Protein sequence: CASSEIGGAINEQYF.

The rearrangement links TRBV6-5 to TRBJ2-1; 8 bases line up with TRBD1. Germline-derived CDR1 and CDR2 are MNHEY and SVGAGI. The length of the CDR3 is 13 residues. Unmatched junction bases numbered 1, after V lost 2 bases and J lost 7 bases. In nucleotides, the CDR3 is TGTGCCAGCAGTTACGGGGACAGGAATGAGCAGTTCTTC. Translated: CASSYGDRNEQFF.